This T cell receptor beta chain was recovered during a study of blood T cell repertoires in COVID-19. Background on the study: Samples taken during acute and convalescent COVID-19 were collected in the United States, Italy and Spain. In each case, the material was cDNA or gDNA derived from T cells, B-cell-depleted T cells, or PBMCs.

This CDR3 comprises 13 residues. The germline CDR1 and CDR2 sequences are SNHLY and FYNNEI. V was clipped by 2 bases and J by 7 bases, with 11 bases between them. Seattle enrolled patients during active infection and tracked them longitudinally. How the authors handled the data: Estimated nucleated cell counts came from reference gene primer amplification. TCRdb keeps only in-frame clones here, not all; method: immunoSEQ multiplex PCR. Clone size and the V and J calls come from that table; the DNA yielded D and trimming. The profile shows about 48,000 clones, just over 85% of them singletons. The TCR originated in a woman of 80 years or more with COVID-19, enrolled during active disease. The sample consisted of peripheral blood. This chain joins TRBV2 and TRBJ1-1; possibly TRBD1 for D (5 bases). CDR3 protein: CASSEQAGFEAFF. The CDR3 DNA is TGTGCCAGCAGTGAACAGGCAGGGTTTGAAGCTTTCTTT.